This T cell receptor (beta chain) was recovered during a study of cytomegalovirus exposure and HLA in healthy donors. Background on the study: Of a few hundred genotyped donors, about 80% clustered with self-reported Caucasian donors. Findings of the study overall: An observed cluster of highly shared sequence variants was recorded as a likely sequencing artifact. Rates of TCR association differed by HLA locus in a later analysis, with DRB1 highest and HLA-C lowest.

A multiplex PCR was run with 60 Vbeta primers and 13 Jbeta primers. Method: immunoSEQ multiplex PCR; TCRdb's copy keeps in-frame clones and lacks some. Found here are 100,000 or so clones, 70% of them singletons; the top ten hold approximately 10%. For this clone: Its antigen is as yet unknown.

The V end lost 0 bases, the J end lost 3 bases, and 12 bases lay between the germline ends. The CDR3 is 15 amino acids. Germline V gene sequence: CDR1 SGDLS, CDR2 YYNGEE. This clonotype originated in a man aged 40-49 years in good health and CMV-seropositive. J is TRBJ1-2 and V is TRBV9, with a tentative D call TRBD1 (6 bases). The sequenced sample consisted of PBMCs. In nucleotides, the CDR3 is TGTGCCAGCAGCGTAGGGTCGACAGGCGACTATGGCTACACCTTC. Encoded protein: CASSVGSTGDYGYTF.